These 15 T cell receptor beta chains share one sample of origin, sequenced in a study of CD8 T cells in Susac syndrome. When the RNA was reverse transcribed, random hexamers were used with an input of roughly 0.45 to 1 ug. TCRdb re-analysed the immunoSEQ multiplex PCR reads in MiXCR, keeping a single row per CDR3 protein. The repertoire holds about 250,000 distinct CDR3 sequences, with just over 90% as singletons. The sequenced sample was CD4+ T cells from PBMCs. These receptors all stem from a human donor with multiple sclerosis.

CDR3 nucleotides: TGCGCCAGCAGCCAAGTTCGTTTACTAGCGGGAAGGAATGAGCAGTTCTTC. Translated, it gives CASSQVRLLAGRNEQFF. The chain employs TRBV4-1 and TRBJ2-1; 10 bases match TRBD2. The CDR3 loop spans 17 amino acids. CDR1 is MGHRA and CDR2 is YSYEKL in the germline V gene. J lost 7 bases, V lost 1 base, and 10 bases had no gene match.

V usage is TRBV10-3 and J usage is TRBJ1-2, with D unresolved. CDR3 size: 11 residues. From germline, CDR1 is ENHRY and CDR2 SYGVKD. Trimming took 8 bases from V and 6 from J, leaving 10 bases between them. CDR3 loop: CAIHYKDGYTF. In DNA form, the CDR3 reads TGTGCCATCCACTACAAGGATGGCTACACCTTC.

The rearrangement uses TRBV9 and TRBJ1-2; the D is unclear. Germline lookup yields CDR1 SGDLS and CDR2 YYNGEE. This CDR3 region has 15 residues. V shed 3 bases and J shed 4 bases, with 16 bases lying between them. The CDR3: CASSEPPGRSYGYTF. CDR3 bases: TGTGCCAGCAGCGAGCCCCCGGGCAGGAGCTATGGCTACACCTTC.

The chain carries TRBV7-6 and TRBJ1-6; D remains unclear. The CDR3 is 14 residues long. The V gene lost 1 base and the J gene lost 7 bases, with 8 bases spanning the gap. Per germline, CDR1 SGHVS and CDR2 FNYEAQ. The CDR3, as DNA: TGTGCCAGCAGCTTAGGGCAAACCAATTCACCCCTCCACTTT. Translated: CASSLGQTNSPLHF.

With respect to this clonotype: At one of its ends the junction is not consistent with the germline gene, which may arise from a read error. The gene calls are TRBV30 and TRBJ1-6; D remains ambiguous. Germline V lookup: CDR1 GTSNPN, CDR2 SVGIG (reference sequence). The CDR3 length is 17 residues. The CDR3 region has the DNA TGTGCCTGGAGTACCGGATTCGGATCGGAGAATAATTCCCCCCTCCACTTT. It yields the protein CAWSTGFGSENNSPLHF. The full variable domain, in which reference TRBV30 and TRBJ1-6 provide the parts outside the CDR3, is SQTIHQWPATLVQPVGSPLSLECTVEGTSNPNLYWYRQAAGRGLQLLFYSVGIGQISSEVPQNLSASRPQDRQFILSSKKLLLSDSGFYLCAWSTGFGSENNSPLHFGNGTRLTVT.

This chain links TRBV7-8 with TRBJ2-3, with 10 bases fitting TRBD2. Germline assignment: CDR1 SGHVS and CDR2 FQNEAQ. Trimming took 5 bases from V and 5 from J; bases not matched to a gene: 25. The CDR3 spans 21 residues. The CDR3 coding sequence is TGTGCCAGCAGCCTTCTAACCTGGAGGCTAGCGGGAGTTAATGGAGTAGATACGCAGTATTTT. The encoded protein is CASSLLTWRLAGVNGVDTQYF.

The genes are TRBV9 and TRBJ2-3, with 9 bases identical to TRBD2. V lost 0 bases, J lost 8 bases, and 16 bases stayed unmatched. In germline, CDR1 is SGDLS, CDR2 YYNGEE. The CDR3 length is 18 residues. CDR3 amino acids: CASSVATGTAGGTITQYF. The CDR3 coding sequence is TGTGCCAGCAGCGTAGCTACGGGGACGGCGGGAGGGACCATTACGCAGTATTTT.

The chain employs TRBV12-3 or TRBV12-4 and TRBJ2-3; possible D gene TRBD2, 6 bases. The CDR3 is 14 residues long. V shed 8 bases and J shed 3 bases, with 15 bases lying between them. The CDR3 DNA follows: TGTGCCAGCGGCCGTGATGGGGGGACAGATACGCAGTATTTT. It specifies CASGRDGGTDTQYF.

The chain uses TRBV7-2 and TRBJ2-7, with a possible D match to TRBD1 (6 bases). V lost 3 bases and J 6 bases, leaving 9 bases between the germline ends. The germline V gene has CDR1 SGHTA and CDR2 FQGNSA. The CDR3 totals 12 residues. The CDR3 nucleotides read TGTGCCAGCAGCTTTGGACAGAGCGAGCAGTACGTC. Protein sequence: CASSFGQSEQYV.

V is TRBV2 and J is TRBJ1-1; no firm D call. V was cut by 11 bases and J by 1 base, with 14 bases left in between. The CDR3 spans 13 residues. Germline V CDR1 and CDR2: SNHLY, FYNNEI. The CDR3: CALAVRPNTEAFF. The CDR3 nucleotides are TGTGCCCTAGCGGTCAGGCCGAACACTGAAGCTTTCTTT.

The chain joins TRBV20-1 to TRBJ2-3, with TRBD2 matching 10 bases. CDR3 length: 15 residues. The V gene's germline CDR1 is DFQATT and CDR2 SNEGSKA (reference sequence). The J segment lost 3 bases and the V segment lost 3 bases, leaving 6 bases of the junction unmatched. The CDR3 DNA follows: TGCAGTGCTAGTGTGGCTAGCGGGAGTACAGATACGCAGTATTTT. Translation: CSASVASGSTDTQYF.

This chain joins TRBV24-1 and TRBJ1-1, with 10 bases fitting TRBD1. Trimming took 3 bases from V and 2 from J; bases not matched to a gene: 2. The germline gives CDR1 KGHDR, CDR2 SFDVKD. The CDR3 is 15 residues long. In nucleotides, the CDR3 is TGTGCCACCAGTGATGGGACAGGGGTTAACACTGAAGCTTTCTTT. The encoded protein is CATSDGTGVNTEAFF.

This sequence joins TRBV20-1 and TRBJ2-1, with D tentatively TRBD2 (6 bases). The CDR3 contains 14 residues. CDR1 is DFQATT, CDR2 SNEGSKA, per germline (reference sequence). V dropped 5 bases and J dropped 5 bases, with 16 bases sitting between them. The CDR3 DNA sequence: TGCAGTGCTGGAATTTTGGACTACAACAATGAGCAGTTCTTC. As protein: CSAGILDYNNEQFF.

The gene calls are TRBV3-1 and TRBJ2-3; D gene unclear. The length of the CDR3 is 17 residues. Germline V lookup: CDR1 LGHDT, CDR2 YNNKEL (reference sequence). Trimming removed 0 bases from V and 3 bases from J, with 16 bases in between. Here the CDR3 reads CASSQDRRASDTDTQYF. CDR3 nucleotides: TGTGCCAGCAGCCAAGATAGGAGAGCGAGCGATACAGATACGCAGTATTTT.

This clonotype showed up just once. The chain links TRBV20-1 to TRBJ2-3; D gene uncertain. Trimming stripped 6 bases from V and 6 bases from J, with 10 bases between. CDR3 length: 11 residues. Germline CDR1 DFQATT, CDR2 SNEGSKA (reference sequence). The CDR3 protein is CSAGSWDTQYF. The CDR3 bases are TGCAGTGCCGGTTCGTGGGATACGCAGTATTTT.